This paragraph reports one T cell receptor beta chain. Its antigen is as yet unknown. Distinct nucleotide sequences in the sample also encode this CDR3. This sample is part of a study of shared clonotypes between healthy human individuals. Whole-study findings and limits: A reduction in generation probabilities was seen for non-shared clonotypes relative to those shared by all four donors. Larger estimated richness was generally seen in naive subsets than in memory subsets. Sample collection involved blood only; tissue repertoires are likely different.

This CDR3 comprises 13 residues. V was trimmed by 5 bases and J by 2 bases, leaving 10 bases between them. Germline CDR1 is MNHEY and CDR2 is SMNVEV (reference sequence). An assay was performed, and its level was deep. The data were produced by immunoSEQ multiplex PCR, yet TCRdb's version contains in-frame clones alone and is incomplete. Counted here are about 590,000 clones, roughly 95% occurring once; the ten biggest clones make up around 0.097%. Terminally differentiated effector memory CD45RA+ cells were excluded by CCR7 positive selection of CD45RO-negative cells. The TCR comes from a woman aged 25 to 39 in good health. This chain uses TRBV27 with TRBJ2-7; D is ambiguous. Sample: naive CD8+ T cells sorted from blood. CDR3 bases: TGTGCCAGCAGTCCCGGACGTACCTACGAGCAGTACTTC. Protein: CASSPGRTYEQYF.